Reported below is one TCR beta chain. Its antigen is unidentified. The read terminates 3 residues before the CDR3 end, so the remaining end is supplied by the germline J gene. Most patients and controls had Caucasian heritage. The sample belongs to a study of T cell clonality in common variable immunodeficiency. General observations from the study: Common variable immunodeficiency TCR beta sequences reportedly had fewer deletions and N-nucleotide insertions. Compared with healthy controls, CVID subjects showed increased TCRbeta clonality, mostly in about a third.

Some clones are missing from TCRdb's copy, which holds only in-frame ones; the method was immunoSEQ multiplex PCR. The sample has some 19,000 clones, none seen only once; the top ten hold over 6.5%. Germline V gene sequence: CDR1 KGHSH, CDR2 LQKENI. This CDR3 has 16 residues. Between the trimmed V and J ends, which lost 4 bases and 0 bases, there was a span of 13 bases. The chain is built from TRBV18 and TRBJ1-3; a possible D gene is TRBD1 (6 bases). The receptor was derived from a human donor with common variable immunodeficiency. Sample: peripheral blood mononuclear cells. The sequenced part of the CDR3 DNA is TGTGCCAGCTCACGATCGGGGACATACTCTGGAAACACC. As protein: CASSRSGTYSGNT. The entire CDR3 protein is CASSRSGTYSGNTIYF.